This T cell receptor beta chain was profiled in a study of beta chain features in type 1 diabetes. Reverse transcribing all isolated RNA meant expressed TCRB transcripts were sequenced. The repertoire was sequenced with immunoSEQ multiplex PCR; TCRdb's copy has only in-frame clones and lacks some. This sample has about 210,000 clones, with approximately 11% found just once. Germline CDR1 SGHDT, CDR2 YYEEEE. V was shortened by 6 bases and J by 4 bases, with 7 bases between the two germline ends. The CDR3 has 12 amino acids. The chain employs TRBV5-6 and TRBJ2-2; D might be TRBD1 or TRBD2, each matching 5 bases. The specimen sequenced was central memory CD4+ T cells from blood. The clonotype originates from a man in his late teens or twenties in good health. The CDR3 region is CASMRGTGELFF. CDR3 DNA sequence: TGTGCCAGCATGAGGGGCACCGGGGAGCTGTTTTTT.